This T cell receptor (beta chain) was found in a study of CD8+CD57+ T cells in acquired aplastic anemia (dated by TCRdb to 2016 to 2019). Turning to the overall study: A mean of 3.2 ug of DNA, ranging from roughly 0.2 to 27.4 ug, was extracted from sorted CD4+ and CD8+ cells. An average of approximately 10 million reads for CD4+ cells and 12 million or so reads for CD8+ cells was obtained from healthy donor samples.

Genomic DNA was used as template for profiling of TCR beta VDJ combinations and CDR3 sequences. An Illumina HiSeq 2000 was the platform used for TCR repertoire sequencing. The authors' analysis ran thus. TRBV/TRBJ rearrangement plots, CDR3 size and DJ length profiles, and Simpson's diversity index were used to assess repertoires. The most abundant DNA sequence in the deep sequencing data was defined as the immunodominant clone. CDR3 amino acid sequences were checked for sharing across subjects and were also compared against the VDJdb database and published repertoires. The public sequencing data were trimmed at Q25 with fastp and processed into clonotypes with MiXCR by TCRdb, which kept only in-frame beta chains. Each entry merges the rows of one CDR3 protein and shows their most common DNA and genes. The V and J calls shown here were made by TCRdb, not taken from the authors' results. A total of approximately 170,000 distinct CDR3 sequences appear in this sample, 50% to 55% of them only once. The biggest ten clones account for 16% of the sample.

As to this clonotype: Which antigen it targets is not known. Base qualities are not provided; no much larger clone lies one nucleotide away.

V trim: 4 bases; J trim: 0 bases; unmatched bases: 9. Taken from the germline V gene, the CDR1 and CDR2 loops are WSHSY and SAAADI. The CDR3 numbers 17 residues from cysteine through phenylalanine. The entry retains the CDR3 DNA only, 51 bases that are in frame from base 1. The study deep-sequenced TCR repertoires of sorted CD4+ and CD8+ blood T cells from severe aplastic anemia patients and healthy subjects. Ficoll-Paque density gradient centrifugation was used to isolate peripheral blood mononuclear cells. Before DNA was extracted, CD4+ and CD8+ T cells were sorted using either FACS or magnetic beads. Study-level results and caveats: Around 27 CD8+ CDR3 sequences were found in both patients and controls but appeared to be highly expressed in patients and within the immunodominant clones of the patients. CD8+ Simpson's diversity did not differ significantly between patients and healthy controls (P=0.060).

Material for sequencing was sorted CD4+, CD8+, or CD8+CD57+ T cells (not recorded which) from PBMCs. This clonotype was obtained from a human donor in good health, serving as a control. The chain couples TRBV10-2 to TRBJ2-3; 8 central nucleotides agree with TRBD2. The DNA is as follows: TGCGCCAGCAGTGGTACCAGCGGGGGCGGGAGCACAGATACGCAGTATTTT. Its translation is CASSGTSGGGSTDTQYF.